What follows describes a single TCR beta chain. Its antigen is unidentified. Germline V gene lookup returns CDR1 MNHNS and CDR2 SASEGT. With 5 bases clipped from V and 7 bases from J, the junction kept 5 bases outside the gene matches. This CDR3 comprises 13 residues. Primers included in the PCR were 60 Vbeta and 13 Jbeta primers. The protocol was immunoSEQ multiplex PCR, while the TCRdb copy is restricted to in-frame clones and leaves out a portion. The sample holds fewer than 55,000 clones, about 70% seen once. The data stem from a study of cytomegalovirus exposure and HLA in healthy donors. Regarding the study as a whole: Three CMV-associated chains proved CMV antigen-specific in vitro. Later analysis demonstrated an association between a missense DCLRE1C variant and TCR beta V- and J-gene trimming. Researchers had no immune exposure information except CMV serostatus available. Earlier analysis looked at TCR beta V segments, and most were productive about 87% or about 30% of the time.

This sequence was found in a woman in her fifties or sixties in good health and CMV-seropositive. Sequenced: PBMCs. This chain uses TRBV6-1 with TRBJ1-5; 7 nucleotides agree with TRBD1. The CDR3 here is CASSSTGLQPQHF. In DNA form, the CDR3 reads TGTGCCAGCAGTTCGACAGGGCTGCAGCCCCAGCATTTT.